These 31 T cell receptor beta chains were sequenced from one sample in a study of shared clonotypes between healthy human individuals (dated by TCRdb to 2018 to 2021). The protocol used for the library was the immunoSEQ multiplex PCR assay. TCRdb re-hosts the immuneACCESS table, in-frame sequences only. Its copies lack some clones; in the studies checked, an unresolved V gene accounts for under half of them, and the cause for the rest is not known. The sample has roughly 2,000,000 clones on record, around 96% of them singletons. The top ten constitute under 1.5% of the sample. For the CD8 naive samples, CD45RO-negative cells were positively selected for CCR7, yielding a CD45RA+CCR7+ population from which TemRA cells were excluded. The sequenced material came from naive CD8+ T cells sorted from blood. The cell subset or site label, as the study defines it: CD45RA+CCR7+. All receptors derive from a man aged 18 to 30 in good health.

V usage is TRBV7-9 and J usage is TRBJ2-3; D is perhaps TRBD1 (5 bases). The CDR3 consists of 16 residues. Per germline, CDR1 SEHNR and CDR2 FQNEAQ (reference sequence). V gave up 3 bases and J gave up 2 bases, with 15 bases separating them. In DNA form, the CDR3 reads TGTGCCAGCAGCTTGTCAGAACAGGAGATCACAGATACGCAGTATTTT. Encoded protein: CASSLSEQEITDTQYF.

The chain combines TRBV29-1 with TRBJ2-7, with TRBD2 matching 8 bases. Losses at the gene ends were 2 bases for V and 2 bases for J; bases not matched to a gene: 8. Germline CDR1 reads SQVTM; CDR2 reads ANQGSEA. The CDR3 contains 15 residues. This chain's CDR3 is CSVETPSGGPYEQYF. Here the CDR3 DNA reads TGCAGCGTTGAAACACCCAGCGGGGGTCCCTACGAGCAGTACTTC.

The rearrangement joins TRBV10-1 to TRBJ2-3; TRBD2 matches 7 bases. Germline V lookup: CDR1 WNHNN, CDR2 SYGVQD (reference sequence). The CDR3 is 15 residues long. The trim removed 0 bases at V and 6 bases at J, leaving 6 bases unmatched. CDR3 DNA: TGCGCCAGCAGTGAGTCGCCTGGGGAGGGGGATACGCAGTATTTT. Protein: CASSESPGEGDTQYF.

The chain joins TRBV27 to TRBJ2-5, with D unclear. The CDR3 length is 15 residues. V dropped 4 bases and J dropped 1 base, with 13 bases sitting between them. CDR1 and CDR2 from the germline V gene are MNHEY and SMNVEV (reference sequence). The CDR3 DNA reads TGTGCCAGCAGTTCTCGACTTTTCCCCCAAGAGACCCAGTACTTC. Translated, it gives CASSSRLFPQETQYF.

V is TRBV28 and J is TRBJ2-7; weak D call: TRBD2 (6 bases). The germline CDR1 and CDR2 sequences are MDHEN and SYDVKM. This CDR3 spans 15 amino acids. Trimming stripped 5 bases from V and 3 bases from J, with 17 bases between. In DNA, the CDR3 is TGTGCCAGCAGTCCCGGCGCGGGATCTGGCTACGAGCAGTACTTC. This sequence encodes CASSPGAGSGYEQYF.

The chain links TRBV18 to TRBJ2-1; 8 bases are a match to TRBD2. V lost 5 bases and J lost 4; bases outside the gene matches: 7. CDR3 length: 15 amino acids. CDR1 is KGHSH, CDR2 LQKENI, per germline. Here the CDR3 reads CASSETSGSYNEQFF. In nucleotides, the CDR3 is TGTGCCAGCTCAGAAACGAGCGGGAGTTACAATGAGCAGTTCTTC.

The chain couples TRBV18 to TRBJ2-1, with 10 bases fitting TRBD1. The germline gives CDR1 KGHSH, CDR2 LQKENI. The length of the CDR3 is 15 residues. V lost 4 bases, J lost 5 bases, and 5 bases stayed unmatched. The CDR3 region is CASSLGTGANNEQFF. In nucleotides, the CDR3 is TGTGCCAGCTCACTAGGGACAGGGGCGAACAATGAGCAGTTCTTC.

The chain has TRBV2 and TRBJ2-7; maybe TRBD2 (5 bases). CDR3 length equals 12 residues. V shed 3 bases and J shed 7 bases, with 10 bases lying between them. Germline V gene sequence: CDR1 SNHLY, CDR2 FYNNEI. CDR3 DNA: TGTGCCAGCAGTGATCCCCCGGGGGAGCAGTACTTC. It translates to CASSDPPGEQYF.

CDR3 DNA sequence: TGTGCCAGCAGCTTCAGGACAGGGTGGGACACTGAAGCTTTCTTT. It codes for CASSFRTGWDTEAFF. The rearrangement joins TRBV9 to TRBJ1-1; 8 nucleotides align to TRBD1. There are 15 residues in the CDR3. Germline V gene data show CDR1 as SGDLS and CDR2 as YYNGEE. The J segment lost 3 bases and the V segment lost 4 bases, leaving 8 bases of the junction unmatched.

The rearrangement joins TRBV4-1 to TRBJ1-1; D gene unclear. The CDR3 spans 15 residues. Per germline, CDR1 MGHRA and CDR2 YSYEKL. With 6 bases removed from V and 5 bases from J, the gap between germline ends came to 19 bases. CDR3 sequence (DNA): TGCGCCAGCAGTCCACCAGAGGGAGGTATGACTGAAGCTTTCTTT. Its protein product is CASSPPEGGMTEAFF.

V is TRBV15 and J is TRBJ2-3, with D tentatively TRBD1 (6 bases). The CDR3 totals 15 residues. From germline, CDR1 is LNHNV and CDR2 YYDKDF (reference sequence). V lost 7 bases to trimming and J lost 0 bases, with 14 bases between them. The CDR3 region has the DNA TGTGCCACCAACAATGACAGGATAAGCACAGATACGCAGTATTTT. This translates into CATNNDRISTDTQYF.

V usage is TRBV5-8 and J usage is TRBJ2-7; a possible D gene is TRBD1 (6 bases). CDR1 SGHTS and CDR2 YDEGEE come from the germline V gene. CDR3 length: 14 residues. V lost 0 bases and J 4 bases, leaving 11 bases between the germline ends. CDR3 bases: TGTGCCAGCAGCTTGGGACCAGGACAGTACGAGCAGTACTTC. Protein product: CASSLGPGQYEQYF.

V is TRBV4-1 and J is TRBJ1-1, with TRBD1 identical over 7 bases. CDR3 size: 14 residues. The germline gives CDR1 MGHRA, CDR2 YSYEKL. The V and J ends lost 2 bases and 3 bases, in that order; junction bases with no gene match: 3. The CDR3 protein is CASSQRTGHTEAFF. DNA of the CDR3: TGCGCCAGCAGCCAACGGACAGGTCACACTGAAGCTTTCTTT.

The gene calls are TRBV4-1 and TRBJ2-7; 9 positions agree with TRBD2. V trimming: 5 bases; J trimming: 3 bases; junction bases outside the gene matches: 8. The CDR3 covers 15 residues. Looked up from germline, CDR1 is MGHRA and CDR2 is YSYEKL. CDR3 bases: TGCGCCAGCAGCTCGACGGCGGGAGGGGTCTACGAGCAGTACTTC. It translates to CASSSTAGGVYEQYF.

This chain uses TRBV9 with TRBJ2-7, with TRBD2 identical over 10 bases. The CDR3 covers 14 residues. V dropped 3 bases and J dropped 3; count of bases not matched to a gene: 3. CDR1 and CDR2 from the germline V gene are SGDLS and YYNGEE. The CDR3: CASSGGTSDYEQYF. DNA for the CDR3: TGTGCCAGCAGCGGAGGGACTAGCGACTACGAGCAGTACTTC.

The rearrangement links TRBV4-2 to TRBJ2-3, with D maybe TRBD2 (5 bases). V was pared by 3 bases and J by 5 bases, with 15 bases between. This CDR3 is built from 15 residues. Germline CDR1 reads LGHNA; CDR2 reads YNFKEQ. CDR3 sequence (DNA): TGTGCCAGCAGCCACCCCCAGAGCGGTCTAGATACGCAGTATTTT. It codes for CASSHPQSGLDTQYF.

The chain uses TRBV7-9 and TRBJ2-5, with 13 bases lining up with TRBD2. V was clipped by 5 bases and J by 1 base; unmatched bases: 7. The CDR3 covers 17 residues. Germline V gene sequence: CDR1 SEHNR, CDR2 FQNEAQ (reference sequence). The CDR3 here is CASSLGLAGPSQETQYF. Here the CDR3 DNA reads TGTGCCAGCAGCCTGGGACTAGCGGGGCCTTCCCAAGAGACCCAGTACTTC. Looking up the rest from reference TRBV7-9 and TRBJ2-5 gives the full variable domain: DTGVSQNPRHKITKRGQNVTFRCDPISEHNRLYWYRQTLGQGPEFLTYFQNEAQLEKSRLLSDRFSAERPKGSFSTLEIQRTEQGDSAMYLCASSLGLAGPSQETQYFGPGTRLLVL.

This chain uses TRBV7-9 with TRBJ2-2; D is unresolved. This CDR3 is built from 14 residues. V dropped 6 bases and J dropped 4 bases, with 12 bases sitting between them. The germline CDR1 and CDR2 sequences are SEHNR and FQNEAQ (reference sequence). In DNA, the CDR3 is TGTGCCAGCAGTCCGACCCACGGCACCGGGGAGCTGTTTTTT. Amino acids: CASSPTHGTGELFF.

This clone was detected a few times. The rearrangement links TRBV27 to TRBJ2-1; D unclear. CDR1 MNHEY and CDR2 SMNVEV come from the germline V gene (reference sequence). Trimming left V 1 base short and J 3 bases short, with 13 bases between. This CDR3 is built from 16 residues. The CDR3 nucleotides read TGTGCCAGCAGTTTATTCCCTGAGAATAGCTACAATGAGCAGTTCTTC. This gives the protein CASSLFPENSYNEQFF.

A word on this clone: This sample also contains other DNA sequences that code for the same CDR3. The chain joins TRBV27 to TRBJ1-5; D remains ambiguous. Trimming removed 5 bases at V and 0 bases at J, with 8 bases between. The CDR3 is 14 amino acids. CDR1 is MNHEY, CDR2 SMNVEV, per germline (reference sequence). The CDR3 DNA reads as TGTGCCAGCAGTCCCCATAATAGCAATCAGCCCCAGCATTTT. Translated: CASSPHNSNQPQHF.

This clone has a single count. The J gene is TRBJ2-7, the V gene TRBV4-1; 10 nucleotides align to TRBD2. The V gene's germline CDR1 is MGHRA and CDR2 YSYEKL. V was clipped by 1 base and J by 0 bases; unmatched bases: 6. The CDR3 is 17 residues long. DNA of the CDR3: TGCGCCAGCAGCCAAGCTCCTAGCGGGAGTTACTCCTACGAGCAGTACTTC. The encoded protein is CASSQAPSGSYSYEQYF.

The chain joins TRBV4-1 to TRBJ1-2; D is undetermined. The CDR3 is made up of 12 amino acids. Germline loops: CDR1 MGHRA, CDR2 YSYEKL. V was cut by 3 bases and J by 8 bases, with 10 bases left in between. CDR3 loop: CASSHGPEGYTF. CDR3 DNA sequence: TGCGCCAGCAGCCATGGTCCAGAAGGCTACACCTTC.

This rearrangement joins TRBV5-5 to TRBJ2-5, with D possibly matching TRBD2 (5 bases). Germline CDR1 SGHKS, CDR2 YYEKEE (reference sequence). The CDR3 totals 14 residues. Trimming stripped 1 base from V and 5 bases from J, with 12 bases between. The CDR3 reads CASSLFGVGETQYF. CDR3 coding DNA: TGTGCCAGCAGCTTGTTCGGGGTGGGGGAGACCCAGTACTTC. Based on the CDR3 plus reference TRBV5-5 and TRBJ2-5, the full variable domain is DAGVTQSPTHLIKTRGQQVTLRCSPISGHKSVSWYQQVLGQGPQFIFQYYEKEERGRGNFPDRFSARQFPNYSSELNVNALLLGDSALYLCASSLFGVGETQYFGPGTRLLVL.

The rearrangement joins TRBV6-1 to TRBJ1-1; no clear D gene. Trimming shortened V by 6 bases and J by 0 bases, and 11 bases separated the two germline ends. The CDR3 runs to 14 residues. CDR1 is MNHNS, CDR2 SASEGT, per germline. For the CDR3, the DNA is TGTGCCAGCAGCCTATGGACGGTGAACACTGAAGCTTTCTTT. Its protein product is CASSLWTVNTEAFF.

The V call is TRBV5-6, the J call TRBJ2-5, with D unresolved. The CDR3 runs to 13 residues. Germline CDR1 is SGHDT and CDR2 is YYEEEE. Trimming removed 1 base from V and 2 bases from J, with 6 bases in between. Written as DNA, the CDR3 is TGTGCCAGCAGCTTGTACAGTCAAGAGACCCAGTACTTC. Protein sequence: CASSLYSQETQYF. Combining the CDR3 with reference TRBV5-6 and TRBJ2-5 gives the whole variable domain DAGVTQSPTHLIKTRGQQVTLRCSPKSGHDTVSWYQQALGQGPQFIFQYYEEEERQRGNFPDRFSGHQFPNYSSELNVNALLLGDSALYLCASSLYSQETQYFGPGTRLLVL.

This chain connects TRBV7-9 to TRBJ2-5; TRBD1 matches 10 bases. Losses at the gene ends were 5 bases for V and 5 bases for J; bases not matched to a gene: 14. The CDR3 runs to 17 residues. CDR1 is SEHNR and CDR2 is FQNEAQ in the germline V gene (reference sequence). This CDR3 is CASSLGQGEWFYETQYF. Here the CDR3 DNA reads TGTGCCAGCAGCCTAGGACAGGGGGAATGGTTTTACGAGACCCAGTACTTC.

J is TRBJ2-2 and V is TRBV18, with D uncertain. Looked up from germline, CDR1 is KGHSH and CDR2 is LQKENI. V lost 2 bases and J 1 base, leaving 14 bases between the germline ends. The CDR3 spans 17 residues. DNA for the CDR3: TGTGCCAGCTCACCAAAAGAACGCTTCTTGAACACCGGGGAGCTGTTTTTT. It translates to CASSPKERFLNTGELFF.

The V and J genes are TRBV27 and TRBJ1-1; no firm D call. V lost 2 bases and J lost 0, with 19 bases in between. CDR3 length: 18 amino acids. CDR1 MNHEY and CDR2 SMNVEV come from the germline V gene (reference sequence). The CDR3 DNA reads TGTGCCAGCAGTTTAGTGATGCCGGGCATGAAGATGAACACTGAAGCTTTCTTT. This translates into CASSLVMPGMKMNTEAFF.

The V and J genes are TRBV4-1 and TRBJ2-7; D is unclear. With 2 bases removed from V and 0 bases from J, the gap between germline ends came to 11 bases. The CDR3 is 15 residues long. The germline gives CDR1 MGHRA, CDR2 YSYEKL. The DNA for the CDR3 is TGCGCCAGCAGCCAAACGGCACAAAGCTCCTACGAGCAGTACTTC. This codes for CASSQTAQSSYEQYF.

This clone was recorded a few times. This same CDR3 is encoded by further DNA sequences in the sample. The chain couples TRBV4-1 to TRBJ2-2; no clear D gene. Trimming removed 1 base at V and 0 bases at J, with 3 bases between. There are 14 residues in the CDR3. Germline CDR1 and CDR2: MGHRA and YSYEKL. DNA for the CDR3: TGCGCCAGCAGCCAAGGGCCGAACACCGGGGAGCTGTTTTTT. Protein sequence: CASSQGPNTGELFF.

The chain has TRBV5-1 and TRBJ2-7; no reliable D call. The CDR3 runs 13 residues. With 4 bases removed from V and 4 bases from J, the gap between germline ends came to 12 bases. In germline, CDR1 is SGHRS, CDR2 YFSETQ. The CDR3 sequence: CASSPRAPYEQYF. In DNA, the CDR3 is TGCGCCAGCAGCCCCCGCGCACCTTACGAGCAGTACTTC.